This TCR beta chain was retrieved from a study of CD8+ T cells in alopecia areata. After isolation, RNA underwent reverse transcription to generate cDNA as the sequencing template. The repertoire was sequenced with immunoSEQ multiplex PCR; TCRdb's copy has only in-frame clones and lacks some. The sample holds about 140,000 clones; 58% are singletons and the top ten take around 6%. Broader study findings: Scalp sequencing captures resident alphabeta T cells of normal skin too.

In alopecia areata patients, both lesional scalp punch biopsies and peripheral blood were collected. This clone occurred once. Its antigen is unknown. The CDR3 runs to 13 residues. Deletions cut 9 bases from V and 0 bases from J, with 6 bases between. Germline V gene lookup returns CDR1 ENHRY and CDR2 SYGVKD. J is TRBJ2-6 and V is TRBV10-3; no firm D call. The clonotype was recovered from a human donor with alopecia areata. The sequences come from CD4+ T cells sorted from blood, collected at week 0. The CDR3 loop reads CAMSDSGANVLTF. As DNA, the CDR3 is TGTGCCATGTCAGACTCTGGGGCCAACGTCCTGACTTTC.